The 5 T cell receptor beta chains listed next were all sequenced from one sample in a study of T cell clonotyping in hematopoietic cell transplantation. Here immunoSEQ multiplex PCR was the method, and the copy in TCRdb shows in-frame clones only, minus some. The profile shows around 5,000 clones, 75% to 80% of them singletons. The starting material was peripheral blood mononuclear cells, obtained 30 days after allogeneic stem cell transplant. These receptors all stem from a male patient between 60 and 69 years old who had an allogeneic stem cell transplant from an unrelated donor, so the T cells may come from the graft donor. Some clones in this sample may be carry-over from other donors' samples.

The chain recombines TRBV7-9 with TRBJ2-7; unclear D gene. V gave up 7 bases and J gave up 6 bases, with 13 bases separating them. The germline V gene encodes CDR1 SEHNR and CDR2 FQNEAQ (reference sequence). This CDR3 comprises 12 residues. CDR3 DNA sequence: TGTGCCAGCACCCTTGTGACGGGCGAGCAGTACTTC. This gives the protein CASTLVTGEQYF. Drawing the rest from reference TRBV7-9 and TRBJ2-7, the complete variable domain is DTGVSQNPRHKITKRGQNVTFRCDPISEHNRLYWYRQTLGQGPEFLTYFQNEAQLEKSRLLSDRFSAERPKGSFSTLEIQRTEQGDSAMYLCASTLVTGEQYFGPGTRLTVT.

The chain joins TRBV9 to TRBJ1-2, with D possibly TRBD1 on 5 matching bases. Per the germline V gene, CDR1 is SGDLS and CDR2 is YYNGEE. V lost 1 base to trimming and J lost 4 bases, with 5 bases between them. The CDR3 contains 12 residues. DNA for the CDR3: TGTGCCAGCAGCGTACAGGGCTATGGCTACACCTTC. The encoded protein is CASSVQGYGYTF.

The chain is built from TRBV6-5 and TRBJ1-3; 7 bases fit TRBD1. Trimming removed 6 bases from V and 3 bases from J; junction bases left unmatched: 8. This CDR3 region has 15 residues. Germline CDR1 and CDR2: MNHEY and SVGAGI. The CDR3 DNA reads TGTGCCAGCAGATCAGGGGGGCCCCTTGGAAACACCATATATTTT. Amino acid sequence: CASRSGGPLGNTIYF.

The rearrangement joins TRBV4-1 to TRBJ1-1; D is undetermined. The CDR3 spans 14 residues. Germline CDR1 reads MGHRA; CDR2 reads YSYEKL. Between the trimmed V and J ends, which lost 4 bases and 1 base, there was a span of 10 bases. The CDR3: CASSPPLGNTEAFF. The CDR3 nucleotides are TGCGCCAGCAGCCCCCCTTTGGGGAACACTGAAGCTTTCTTT.

The CDR3 DNA reads TGTGCCAGCAGTCCCGTGTCTAGCTCTGGAAACACCATATATTTT. As protein: CASSPVSSSGNTIYF. This chain connects TRBV14 to TRBJ1-3, with D uncertain. This CDR3 has 15 amino acids. V was trimmed by 6 bases and J by 0 bases, leaving 12 bases between them. CDR1 and CDR2 from the germline V gene are SGHDN and FVKESK. The whole variable domain, filled in from reference TRBV14 and TRBJ1-3, reads EAGVTQFPSHSVIEKGQTVTLRCDPISGHDNLYWYRRVMGKEIKFLLHFVKESKQDESGMPNNRFLAERTGGTYSTLKVQPAELEDSGVYFCASSPVSSSGNTIYFGEGSWLTVV.